A selection of T cell receptor beta chains follows, all from one sample in a study of T cell responses to AZD1222 COVID-19 vaccine. Only in-frame clones appear in the TCRdb table, and some are missing; sequencing was by immunoSEQ multiplex PCR. Of about 110,000 clones in the sample, approximately 85% were seen once. The material was peripheral blood, obtained on day 0 of AZD1222 vaccination. The source is an adult in good health. Both conserved end residues are part of each CDR3. The order of the fields is D gene, clone size, J gene, CDR3 length, V gene, CDR3 DNA, CDR3 protein. A D gene is named only where the DNA matches it firmly. Only part of the rows carry a size: once, few, many, or a class if the clone is expanded.

NA,NA,TRBJ2-7,17,TRBV3-1/TRBV3-2,TGTGCCAGCAGCCAAGTTTTGGCGAGGCCACACCACTACGAGCAGTACTTC,CASSQVLARPHHYEQYF
TRBD1,NA,TRBJ1-4,14,TRBV5-4,TGTGCCAGCAGCCTGACAGGGGGCGTTGAAAAACTGTTTTTT,CASSLTGGVEKLFF
NA,few,TRBJ1-1,13,TRBV2,TGTGCCACCTACTGGGAGGGGGGCTCTGAAGCTTTCTTT,CATYWEGGSEAFF
TRBD1,NA,TRBJ1-1,12,TRBV7-2,TGTGCCAGCAGCCCGACAGGGGCTGAAGCTTTCTTT,CASSPTGAEAFF
NA,NA,TRBJ1-2,13,TRBV12-3/TRBV12-4,TGTGCCAGCAGTTCCCGGGCTCCGGCTGGCTACACCTTC,CASSSRAPAGYTF
NA,NA,TRBJ1-6,13,TRBV7-2,TGTGCCAGCAGCCCCCCGGCCAGTTCACCCCTCCACTTT,CASSPPASSPLHF
NA,NA,TRBJ1-5,14,TRBV11-2,TGTGCCAGCAGCTTAGGGGGTTTCAATCAGCCCCAGCATTTT,CASSLGGFNQPQHF
NA,NA,TRBJ2-5,15,TRBV7-2,TGTGCCAGCAGCCTATGGCGGACCGCCCAAGGCGGCCAGTACTTC,CASSLWRTAQGGQYF
NA,NA,TRBJ2-3,14,TRBV28,TGTGCCAGCAGTTCTGGACAGTTCACAGATACGCAGTATTTT,CASSSGQFTDTQYF
NA,NA,TRBJ2-7,16,TRBV28,TGTGCCAGCAGCAATCCCCGGGACGTTTTGATCTACGAGCAGTACTTC,CASSNPRDVLIYEQYF
NA,NA,TRBJ1-4,15,TRBV5-6,TGTGCCAGCAGCTTGGGACCCACGGCTAATGAAAAACTGTTTTTT,CASSLGPTANEKLFF
NA,NA,TRBJ2-1,11,TRBV9,TGTGCCAGCTTAGGGGTGAATGAGCAGTTCTTC,CASLGVNEQFF
NA,NA,TRBJ2-2,17,TRBV7-2,TGTGCCAGCAGCTTAGGCCTAGCGGAGGGCAGGGGCGGGGAGCTGTTTTTT,CASSLGLAEGRGGELFF
NA,NA,TRBJ2-7,14,TRBV28,TGTGCCAGCAGTTACGGAACGGAGAACTACGAGCAGTACTTC,CASSYGTENYEQYF
NA,NA,TRBJ2-5,14,TRBV5-6,TGTGCCAGCAGCCCCCGGGACTTTCAGGGGGCCCAGTACTTC,CASSPRDFQGAQYF
NA,NA,TRBJ1-1,11,TRBV28,TGTGCCAGCCAAGGGGGCACTGAAGCTTTCTTT,CASQGGTEAFF
TRBD1,NA,TRBJ1-4,16,TRBV5-4,TGTGCCAGCAGCCGATTGACCGGGACAGGGGCTGAAAAACTGTTTTTT,CASSRLTGTGAEKLFF
NA,once,TRBJ1-5,15,TRBV24-1,TGTGCCACCAGTGATAATACAGGGTCCGGACAGCCCCAGCATTTT,CATSDNTGSGQPQHF
NA,medium-sized,TRBJ2-2,15,TRBV19,TGTGCCAGTAGTCTGGACAGCCGGAACACCGGGGAGCTGTTTTTT,CASSLDSRNTGELFF
NA,NA,TRBJ1-5,17,TRBV19,TGTGCCAGTAGCCCCCCGACGGGAGGCTATAGCAATCAGCCCCAGCATTTT,CASSPPTGGYSNQPQHF
TRBD1,NA,TRBJ2-7,14,TRBV6-5,TGTGCCAGCAGCCAGGACAGGAATAGCTACGAGCAGTACTTC,CASSQDRNSYEQYF
NA,NA,TRBJ1-5,14,TRBV28,TGTGCCAGCAGTTTAGTCCGGGGGAACCAGCCCCAGCATTTT,CASSLVRGNQPQHF
NA,NA,TRBJ2-1,13,TRBV9,TGTGCCAGCAGCCCCGGAACCTACAATGAGCAGTTCTTC,CASSPGTYNEQFF
NA,NA,TRBJ1-3,16,TRBV7-9,TGTGCCAGCAGCGAAAGAGGTCAGGGGCACGGAAACACCATATATTTT,CASSERGQGHGNTIYF
NA,NA,TRBJ1-1,11,TRBV20-1,TGCAGGGCCACAGTTAACACTGAAGCTTTCTTT,CRATVNTEAFF
TRBD1,few,TRBJ1-6,15,TRBV6-5,TGTGCCAGCAGCGAGTCGGACAGGGGGAATTCACCCCTCCACTTT,CASSESDRGNSPLHF
TRBD1,NA,TRBJ2-5,15,TRBV18,TGTGCCAGCTCACAAGGGACAGGGGATCAAGAGACCCAGTACTTC,CASSQGTGDQETQYF
TRBD2,NA,TRBJ2-1,17,TRBV7-2,TGTGCCAGCAGCTTAGTGGGACTAGCGGGATCCTACAATGAGCAGTTCTTC,CASSLVGLAGSYNEQFF
NA,NA,TRBJ2-1,16,TRBV5-1,TGCGCCAGCAGCCCACAGACCAACCTCCCTCCTAATGAGCAGTTCTTC,CASSPQTNLPPNEQFF
TRBD2,NA,TRBJ2-7,12,TRBV3-1/TRBV3-2,TGTGCCAGCAGCCATACTAGCGGGAGTTTTAACTTC,CASSHTSGSFNF
NA,few,TRBJ1-6,13,TRBV4-3,TGCGCCAGCAGCCAAGATCAGGGTTCACCCCTCCACTTT,CASSQDQGSPLHF
TRBD1,many,TRBJ2-6,18,TRBV5-1,TGCGCCAGCAGCGGGGGGACAGGCCCTATCTCTGGGGCCAACGTCCTGACTTTC,CASSGGTGPISGANVLTF
TRBD2,NA,TRBJ2-1,13,TRBV29-1,TGCAGCGTTGTCAGGACTAGCGGGGGCGAGCAGTTCTTC,CSVVRTSGGEQFF
TRBD1,NA,TRBJ1-1,15,TRBV7-2,TGTGCCAGCAGCCGCACCGGGACAGGGGCCACTGAAGCTTTCTTT,CASSRTGTGATEAFF
NA,NA,TRBJ2-1,13,TRBV9,TGTGCCAGCAGCGCCCACCCCCTCAATGAGCAGTTCTTC,CASSAHPLNEQFF
NA,few,TRBJ2-3,18,TRBV7-3,TGTGCCAGCAGCTTAATGGCAGGGCCCTCGGCCCGCACAGATACGCAGTATTTT,CASSLMAGPSARTDTQYF
TRBD1,NA,TRBJ1-1,15,TRBV5-1,TGCGCCAGCAGCCACGGGACAGGGGGGAACACTGAAGCTTTCTTT,CASSHGTGGNTEAFF
NA,NA,TRBJ2-5,15,TRBV6-5,TGTGCCAGCACCGCAAAAAGGCGGGGCCAAGAGACCCAGTACTTC,CASTAKRRGQETQYF
TRBD1,NA,TRBJ1-2,14,TRBV2,TGTGCCAGCAGCGTGACAGGGTATCTTGATGGCTACACCTTC,CASSVTGYLDGYTF
NA,NA,TRBJ1-1,14,TRBV19,TGTGCCAGTAGTATCGGTCCAGACGGACGAGGGGCTTTCTTT,CASSIGPDGRGAFF
NA,few,TRBJ1-2,13,TRBV18,TGTGCCAGCTCTCCAGGGTTGAACTATGGCTACACCTTC,CASSPGLNYGYTF
NA,NA,TRBJ1-6,14,TRBV28,TGTGCCAGCAGTCAGGGTCTCGGTAATTCACCCCTCCACTTT,CASSQGLGNSPLHF
NA,NA,TRBJ1-2,15,TRBV28,TGTGCCAGCAGTATCAGGGGCCCACCCTTCCATGGCTACACCTTC,CASSIRGPPFHGYTF
TRBD1,NA,TRBJ1-4,15,TRBV7-8,TGTGCCAGCAGCCAGAACAGGGGTTCTAATGAAAAACTGTTTTTT,CASSQNRGSNEKLFF
TRBD1,few,TRBJ1-2,12,TRBV7-9,TGTGCCAGCGCACAGGGGTTTGAGGGCTACACCTTC,CASAQGFEGYTF
NA,NA,TRBJ2-1,14,TRBV28,TGTGCCAGCAGTTTATGGGGGCTGGGTAATGAGCAGTTCTTC,CASSLWGLGNEQFF
TRBD1,NA,TRBJ2-5,16,TRBV19,TGTGCCAGTAGTATCAGGACAGGGGCTAACCAAGAGACCCAGTACTTC,CASSIRTGANQETQYF